This T cell receptor (beta chain) came from a study of blood T cell repertoires in COVID-19. Method: immunoSEQ multiplex PCR; TCRdb's copy keeps in-frame clones and lacks some. Of some 50,000 clones listed, approximately 85% were seen once; the top ten hold approximately 15%. V was clipped by 4 bases and J by 1 base, with 12 bases between them. The CDR3 runs 15 residues. Per the germline V gene, CDR1 is SGHTS and CDR2 is YDEGEE. The material sequenced was peripheral blood. V gene TRBV5-8 combines with J gene TRBJ2-1; D perhaps matches TRBD2 (5 bases). The clonotype was recovered from a human donor in a cohort sampled during active COVID-19. CDR3 protein: CASSVRAPSYNEQFF. Written as DNA, the CDR3 is TGTGCCAGCAGCGTGCGGGCCCCGTCCTACAATGAGCAGTTCTTC. Together with reference TRBV5-8 and TRBJ2-1, the CDR3 gives the full variable domain: EAGVTQSPTHLIKTRGQQATLRCSPISGHTSVYWYQQALGLGLQFLLWYDEGEERNRGNFPPRFSGRQFPNYSSELNVNALELEDSALYLCASSVRAPSYNEQFFGPGTRLTVL.